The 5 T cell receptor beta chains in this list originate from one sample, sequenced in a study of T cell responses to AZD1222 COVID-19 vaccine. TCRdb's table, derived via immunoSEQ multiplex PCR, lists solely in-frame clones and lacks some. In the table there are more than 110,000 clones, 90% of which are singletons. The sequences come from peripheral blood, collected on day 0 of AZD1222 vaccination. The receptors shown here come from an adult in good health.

CDR3 nucleotides: TGTGCCAGCAGCTTAACGTCCGGTCTCAATGAGCAGTTCTTC. It translates to CASSLTSGLNEQFF. The rearrangement uses TRBV7-3 and TRBJ2-1; D not resolved. The CDR3 spans 14 residues. Germline loops: CDR1 SGHTA, CDR2 FQGTGA. Trimming stripped 0 bases from V and 6 bases from J, with 9 bases between.

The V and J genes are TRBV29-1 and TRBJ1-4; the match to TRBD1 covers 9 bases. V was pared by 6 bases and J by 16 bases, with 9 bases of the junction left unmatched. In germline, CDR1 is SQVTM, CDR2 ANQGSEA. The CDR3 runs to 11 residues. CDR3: CSVMLDRGAFF. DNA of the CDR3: TGCAGCGTGATGCTGGACAGGGGAGCGTTTTTT.

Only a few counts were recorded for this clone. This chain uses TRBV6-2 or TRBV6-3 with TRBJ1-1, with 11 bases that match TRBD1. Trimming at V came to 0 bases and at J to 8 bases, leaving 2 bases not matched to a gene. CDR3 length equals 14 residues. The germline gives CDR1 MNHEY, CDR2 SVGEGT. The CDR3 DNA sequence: TGTGCCAGCAGTTACTCGGACAGGGGGCTGGAAGCTTTCTTT. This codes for CASSYSDRGLEAFF.

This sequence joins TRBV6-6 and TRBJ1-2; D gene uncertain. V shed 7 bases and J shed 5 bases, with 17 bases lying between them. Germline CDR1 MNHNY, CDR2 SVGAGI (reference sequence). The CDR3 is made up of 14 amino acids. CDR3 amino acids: CASIEGQVTYGYTF. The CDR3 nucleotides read TGTGCCAGCATAGAAGGGCAGGTCACTTATGGCTACACCTTC.

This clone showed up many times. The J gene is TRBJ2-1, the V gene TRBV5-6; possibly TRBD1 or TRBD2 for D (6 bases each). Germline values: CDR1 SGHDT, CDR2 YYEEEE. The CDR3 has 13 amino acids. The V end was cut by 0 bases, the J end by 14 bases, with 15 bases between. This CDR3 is CASSLARLGGKFF. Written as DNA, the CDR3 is TGTGCCAGCAGCTTGGCGCGTCTAGGGGGGAAGTTCTTC.